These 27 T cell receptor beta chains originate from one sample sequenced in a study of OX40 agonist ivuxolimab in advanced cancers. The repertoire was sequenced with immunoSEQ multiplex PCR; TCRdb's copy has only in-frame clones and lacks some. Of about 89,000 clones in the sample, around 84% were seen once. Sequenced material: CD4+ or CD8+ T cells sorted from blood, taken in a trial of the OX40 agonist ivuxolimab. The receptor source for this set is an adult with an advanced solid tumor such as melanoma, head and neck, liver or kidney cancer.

CDR3 in amino acids: CASSPGGTDTQYF. CDR3 DNA: TGTGCCAGCAGCCCGGGGGGCACAGATACGCAGTATTTT. This rearrangement joins TRBV6-6 to TRBJ2-3; D perhaps matches TRBD2 (6 bases). Looked up from germline, CDR1 is MNHNY and CDR2 is SVGAGI (reference sequence). The CDR3 spans 13 residues. Trimming removed 6 bases at V and 1 base at J, with 8 bases between.

This chain's CDR3 is CASSSLGQRNTEAFF. CDR3 bases: TGTGCCAGCAGTTCCCTGGGACAGCGAAACACTGAAGCTTTCTTT. The rearrangement uses TRBV6-6 and TRBJ1-1, with 7 bases matching TRBD1. The V and J ends lost 4 bases and 2 bases, in that order; junction bases with no gene match: 7. CDR3 length equals 15 residues. From germline, CDR1 is MNHNY and CDR2 SVGAGI (reference sequence).

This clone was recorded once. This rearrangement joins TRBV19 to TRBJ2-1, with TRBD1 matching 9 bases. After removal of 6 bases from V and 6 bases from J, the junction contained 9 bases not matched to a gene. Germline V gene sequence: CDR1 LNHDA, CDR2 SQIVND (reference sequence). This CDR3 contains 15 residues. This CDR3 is CASRNERDRANEQFF. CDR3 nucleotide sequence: TGTGCCAGTAGAAACGAAAGGGACAGGGCCAATGAGCAGTTCTTC.

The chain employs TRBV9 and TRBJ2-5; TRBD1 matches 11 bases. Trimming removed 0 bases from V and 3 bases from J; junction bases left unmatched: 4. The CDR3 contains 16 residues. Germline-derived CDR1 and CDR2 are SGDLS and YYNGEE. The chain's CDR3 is CASSVADRGREETQYF. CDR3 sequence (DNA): TGTGCCAGCAGCGTAGCGGACAGGGGGCGCGAAGAGACCCAGTACTTC.

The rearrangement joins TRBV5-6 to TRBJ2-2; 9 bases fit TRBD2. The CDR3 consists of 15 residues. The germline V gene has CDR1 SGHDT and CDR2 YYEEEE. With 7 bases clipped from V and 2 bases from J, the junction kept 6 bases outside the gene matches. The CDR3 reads CASRRLADNTGELFF. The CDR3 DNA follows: TGTGCCAGCCGTAGACTAGCGGATAACACCGGGGAGCTGTTTTTT.

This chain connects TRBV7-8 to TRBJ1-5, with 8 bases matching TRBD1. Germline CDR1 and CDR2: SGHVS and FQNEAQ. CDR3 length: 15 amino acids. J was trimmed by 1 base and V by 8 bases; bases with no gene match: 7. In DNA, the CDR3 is TGTGCCAGCCGACCAGGGGGCCGGAGCAATCAGCCCCAGCATTTT. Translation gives CASRPGGRSNQPQHF.

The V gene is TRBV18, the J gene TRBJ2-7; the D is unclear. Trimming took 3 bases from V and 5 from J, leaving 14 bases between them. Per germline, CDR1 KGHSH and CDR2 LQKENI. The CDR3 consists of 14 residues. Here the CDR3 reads CASSPRIAMDEQYF. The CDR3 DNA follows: TGTGCCAGCTCACCTAGAATCGCTATGGACGAGCAGTACTTC.

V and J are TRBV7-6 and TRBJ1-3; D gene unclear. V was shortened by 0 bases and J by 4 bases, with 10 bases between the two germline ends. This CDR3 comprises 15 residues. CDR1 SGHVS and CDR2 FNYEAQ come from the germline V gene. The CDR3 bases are TGTGCCAGCAGCTTAGCTCCGGAATCAGGAAACACCATATATTTT. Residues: CASSLAPESGNTIYF.

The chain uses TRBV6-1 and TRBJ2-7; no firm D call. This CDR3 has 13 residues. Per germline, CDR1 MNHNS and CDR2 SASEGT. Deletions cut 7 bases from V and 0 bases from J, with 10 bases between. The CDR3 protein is CASIRPGSYEQYF. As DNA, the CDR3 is TGTGCCAGCATCAGACCGGGCTCCTACGAGCAGTACTTC.

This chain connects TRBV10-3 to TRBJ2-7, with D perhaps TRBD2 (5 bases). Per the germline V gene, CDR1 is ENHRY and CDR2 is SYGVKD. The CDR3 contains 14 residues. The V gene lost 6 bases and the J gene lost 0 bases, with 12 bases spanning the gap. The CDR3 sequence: CAISKGVSSYEQYF. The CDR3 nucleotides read TGTGCCATCAGCAAGGGAGTTAGCTCCTACGAGCAGTACTTC.

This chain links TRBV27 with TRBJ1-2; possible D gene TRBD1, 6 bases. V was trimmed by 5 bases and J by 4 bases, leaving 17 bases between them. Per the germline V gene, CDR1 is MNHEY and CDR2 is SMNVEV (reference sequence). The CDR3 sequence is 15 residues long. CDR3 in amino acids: CASSLDRLPIYGYTF. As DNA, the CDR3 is TGTGCCAGCAGTCTCGACAGGCTTCCTATCTATGGCTACACCTTC.

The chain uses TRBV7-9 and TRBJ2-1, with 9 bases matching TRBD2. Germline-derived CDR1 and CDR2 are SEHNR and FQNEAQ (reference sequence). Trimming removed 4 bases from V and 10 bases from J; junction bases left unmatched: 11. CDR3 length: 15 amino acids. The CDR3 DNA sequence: TGTGCCAGCAGCTCTCTCCGCGGGAGGGCGAAGGAGCAGTTCTTC. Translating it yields CASSSLRGRAKEQFF.

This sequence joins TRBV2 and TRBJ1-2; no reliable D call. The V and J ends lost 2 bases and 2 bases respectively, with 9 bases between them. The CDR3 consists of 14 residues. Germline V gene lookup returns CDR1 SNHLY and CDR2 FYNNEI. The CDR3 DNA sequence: TGTGCCAGCAGTGAAAACAGCTGGAACTATGGCTACACCTTC. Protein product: CASSENSWNYGYTF. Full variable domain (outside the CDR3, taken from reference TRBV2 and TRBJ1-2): EPEVTQTPSHQVTQMGQEVILRCVPISNHLYFYWYRQILGQKVEFLVSFYNNEISEKSEIFDDQFSVERPDGSNFTLKIRSTKLEDSAMYFCASSENSWNYGYTFGSGTRLTVV.

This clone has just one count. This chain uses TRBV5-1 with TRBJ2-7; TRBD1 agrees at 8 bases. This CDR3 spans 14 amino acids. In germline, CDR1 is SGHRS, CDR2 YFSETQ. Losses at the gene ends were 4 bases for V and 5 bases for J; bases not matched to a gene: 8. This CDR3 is CASSVGAQGDEQYF. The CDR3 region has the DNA TGCGCCAGCAGCGTAGGAGCACAGGGGGACGAGCAGTACTTC.

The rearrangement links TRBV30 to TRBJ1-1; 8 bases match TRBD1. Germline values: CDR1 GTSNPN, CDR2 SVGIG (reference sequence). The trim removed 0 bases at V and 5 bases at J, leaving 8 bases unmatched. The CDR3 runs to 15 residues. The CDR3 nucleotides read TGTGCCTGGAGTGTATCGTCAGGGGGCAGGACTGAAGCTTTCTTT. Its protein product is CAWSVSSGGRTEAFF.

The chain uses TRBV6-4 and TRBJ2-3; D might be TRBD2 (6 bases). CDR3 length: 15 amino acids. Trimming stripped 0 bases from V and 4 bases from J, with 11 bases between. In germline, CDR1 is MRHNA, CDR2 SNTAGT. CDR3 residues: CASSDSRGNSDTQYF. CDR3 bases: TGTGCCAGCAGTGACTCTCGGGGGAACTCAGATACGCAGTATTTT.

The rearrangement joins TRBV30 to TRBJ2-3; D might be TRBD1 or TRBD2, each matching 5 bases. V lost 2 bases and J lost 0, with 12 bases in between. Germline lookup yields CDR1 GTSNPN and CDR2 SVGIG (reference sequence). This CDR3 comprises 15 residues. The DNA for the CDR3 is TGTGCCTGGAGTCCCGTGGGACGGAGCACAGATACGCAGTATTTT. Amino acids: CAWSPVGRSTDTQYF.

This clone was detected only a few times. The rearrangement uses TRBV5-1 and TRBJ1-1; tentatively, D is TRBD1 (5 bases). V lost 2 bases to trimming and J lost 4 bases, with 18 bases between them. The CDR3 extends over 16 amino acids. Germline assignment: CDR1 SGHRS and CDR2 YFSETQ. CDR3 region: CASSLGEGRIGTEAFF. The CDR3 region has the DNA TGCGCCAGCAGCTTAGGGGAGGGTAGGATTGGCACTGAAGCTTTCTTT.

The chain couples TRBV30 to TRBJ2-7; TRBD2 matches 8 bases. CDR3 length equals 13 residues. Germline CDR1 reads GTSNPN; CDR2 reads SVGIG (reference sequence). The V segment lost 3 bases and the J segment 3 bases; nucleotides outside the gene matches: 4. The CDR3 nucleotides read TGTGCCTGGAGGCGGGCGGGGGGCTACGAGCAGTACTTC. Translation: CAWRRAGGYEQYF.

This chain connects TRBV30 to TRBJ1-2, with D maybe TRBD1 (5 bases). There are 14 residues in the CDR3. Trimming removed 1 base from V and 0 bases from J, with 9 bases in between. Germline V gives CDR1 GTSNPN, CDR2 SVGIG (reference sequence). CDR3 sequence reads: CAWSGGHSNYGYTF. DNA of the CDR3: TGTGCCTGGAGTGGGGGCCATTCTAACTATGGCTACACCTTC.

The CDR3 sequence: CASTDSNLDEQYF. The DNA for the CDR3 is TGTGCCAGCACTGACTCTAATCTCGACGAGCAGTACTTC. V is TRBV6-6 and J is TRBJ2-7; the D is unclear. Germline CDR1 MNHNY, CDR2 SVGAGI (reference sequence). V was shortened by 7 bases and J by 5 bases, with 15 bases between the two germline ends. This CDR3 contains 13 residues.

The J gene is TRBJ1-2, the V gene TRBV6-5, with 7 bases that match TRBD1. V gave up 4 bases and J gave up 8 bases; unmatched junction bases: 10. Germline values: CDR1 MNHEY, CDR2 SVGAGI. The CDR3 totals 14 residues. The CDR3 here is CASSWSQGGGGYTF. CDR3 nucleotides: TGTGCCAGCAGTTGGTCGCAGGGAGGGGGCGGCTACACCTTC.

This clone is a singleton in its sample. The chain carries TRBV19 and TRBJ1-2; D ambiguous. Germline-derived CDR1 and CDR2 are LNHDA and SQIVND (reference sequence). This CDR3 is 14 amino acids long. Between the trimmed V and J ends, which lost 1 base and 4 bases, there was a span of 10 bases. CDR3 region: CASSIVPGIYGYTF. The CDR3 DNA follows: TGTGCCAGTAGTATAGTTCCGGGTATCTATGGCTACACCTTC.

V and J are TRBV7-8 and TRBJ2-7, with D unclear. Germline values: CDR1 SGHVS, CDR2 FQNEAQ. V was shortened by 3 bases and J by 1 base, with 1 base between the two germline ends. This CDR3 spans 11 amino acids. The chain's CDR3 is CASSFSYEQYF. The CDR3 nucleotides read TGTGCCAGCAGCTTTTCCTACGAGCAGTACTTC. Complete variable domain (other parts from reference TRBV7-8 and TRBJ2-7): GAGVSQSPRYKVAKRGQDVALRCDPISGHVSLFWYQQALGQGPEFLTYFQNEAQLDKSGLPSDRFFAERPEGSVSTLKIQRTQQEDSAVYLCASSFSYEQYFGPGTRLTVT.

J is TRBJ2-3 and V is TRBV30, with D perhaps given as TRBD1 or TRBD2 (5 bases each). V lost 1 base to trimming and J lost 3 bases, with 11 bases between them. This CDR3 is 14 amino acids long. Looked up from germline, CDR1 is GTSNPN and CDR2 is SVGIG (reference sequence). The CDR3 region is CAWSGGAVTDTQYF. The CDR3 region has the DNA TGTGCCTGGAGTGGAGGGGCGGTAACAGATACGCAGTATTTT.

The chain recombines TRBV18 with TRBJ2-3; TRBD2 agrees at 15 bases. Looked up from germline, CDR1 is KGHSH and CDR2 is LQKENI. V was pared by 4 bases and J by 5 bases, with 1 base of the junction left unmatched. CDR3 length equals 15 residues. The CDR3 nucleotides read TGTGCCAGCTCACGGACTAGCGGGAGGGAAGATACGCAGTATTTT. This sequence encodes CASSRTSGREDTQYF.

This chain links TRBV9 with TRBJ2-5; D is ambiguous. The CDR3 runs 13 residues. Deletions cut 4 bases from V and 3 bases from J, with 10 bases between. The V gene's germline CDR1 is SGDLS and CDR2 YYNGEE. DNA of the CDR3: TGTGCCAGCAGCCCCCGCCTTAAAGAGACCCAGTACTTC. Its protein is CASSPRLKETQYF.